Listed here is a single T cell receptor beta chain. The antigen remains unidentified. V was trimmed by 1 base and J by 4 bases, leaving 16 bases between them. The CDR3 totals 16 residues. Germline lookup yields CDR1 LNHNV and CDR2 YYDKDF (reference sequence). This sample was included in a study of cytomegalovirus exposure and HLA in healthy donors. Whole-study context: A subsequent analysis reported that the roughly 120 validation repertoires were produced on the same platform that had also been used for the 500 to 700 first-cohort repertoires.

General study points: Reports showed the classifier diagnosing cytomegalovirus status with high specificity and sensitivity.

The assay was immunoSEQ multiplex PCR, and TCRdb's table has in-frame clones only and misses some. The table includes approximately 140,000 clones, roughly 86% detected once. The chain carries TRBV15 and TRBJ2-5; TRBD1 might be the D (5 bases). Sequencing was done on a sample of PBMCs. The sequence was collected from a woman aged 30 to 39 in good health and CMV-seronegative. The CDR3 region is CATSRADLRGGETQYF. As DNA, the CDR3 is TGTGCCACCAGCAGAGCCGATCTAAGGGGCGGAGAGACCCAGTACTTC.